Shown below are 9 T cell receptor beta chains from a single sample sequenced in a study of T-cell reconstitution after alpha-beta-depleted transplantation in children. The library targeted TCRbeta and was prepared with unique molecular identifiers. TCRdb reanalysed the PCR reads using MiXCR and keeps one entry per CDR3 protein. The table lists about 340,000 distinct CDR3 sequences, 15% to 20% of them singletons, with roughly 41% in the top ten. Source: PBMCs, mostly from graft donor cells, taken 360 days after TCRalphabeta/CD19-depleted stem cell transplant. All receptors derive from a male patient between 2 and 15 years old who had a stem cell transplant for acute lymphoblastic leukemia, so the T cells may come from the graft donor.

This clonotype was seen a handful of times. The rearrangement uses TRBV28 and TRBJ1-4; no clear D gene. The length of the CDR3 is 15 residues. Trimming left V 3 bases short and J 4 bases short, with 12 bases between. Germline V gives CDR1 MDHEN, CDR2 SYDVKM. The CDR3 nucleotides are TGTGCCAGCAGTTTCCCGGACGGTAATAATGAAAAACTGTTTTTT. Translated: CASSFPDGNNEKLFF.

This clonotype was counted a few times. V and J are TRBV7-3 and TRBJ2-3; D gene unclear. The ends were cut back, 2 bases at V and 4 bases at J, with 13 bases in the middle. The CDR3 contains 15 residues. Germline-derived CDR1 and CDR2 are SGHTA and FQGTGA. Written as DNA, the CDR3 is TGTGCCAGCAGCTTAGGGCGGAGTCCCGCAGATACGCAGTATTTT. As protein: CASSLGRSPADTQYF.

This clonotype was counted many times. V usage is TRBV27 and J usage is TRBJ2-1, with D perhaps matching TRBD2 (6 bases). This CDR3 has 13 amino acids. Germline-derived CDR1 and CDR2 are MNHEY and SMNVEV (reference sequence). Trimming pared 3 bases from V and 15 bases from J, leaving 18 bases between. Written as DNA, the CDR3 is TGTGCCAGCAGTTTCCTGCGGCGGGATCGGCCGTTCTTC. It is translated as CASSFLRRDRPFF.

This clonotype was counted only a few times. The rearrangement uses TRBV27 and TRBJ2-3, with TRBD2 identical over 9 bases. The germline V gene has CDR1 MNHEY and CDR2 SMNVEV (reference sequence). The trim removed 2 bases at V and 6 bases at J, leaving 12 bases unmatched. The length of the CDR3 is 17 residues. CDR3 nucleotide sequence: TGTGCCAGCAGTTTACGGAGTCGTCTAGCGGGAACGGATACGCAGTATTTT. As protein: CASSLRSRLAGTDTQYF.

This CDR3 is CASSRDPGNTIYF. The CDR3 region has the DNA TGTGCCAGCAGCCGGGACCCTGGAAACACCATATATTTT. The genes are TRBV7-9 and TRBJ1-3; possible D gene TRBD1, 5 bases. V lost 5 bases to trimming and J lost 2 bases, with 7 bases between them. This CDR3 contains 13 residues. CDR1 and CDR2 from the germline V gene are SEHNR and FQNEAQ (reference sequence).

The V gene is TRBV4-1, the J gene TRBJ2-1; TRBD2 matches 11 bases. The trim removed 0 bases at V and 3 bases at J, leaving 1 base unmatched. The CDR3 has 16 amino acids. The V gene's germline CDR1 is MGHRA and CDR2 YSYEKL. The CDR3 is CASSQEGLADYNEQFF. CDR3 sequence (DNA): TGCGCCAGCAGCCAAGAGGGACTAGCGGACTACAATGAGCAGTTCTTC.

This rearrangement joins TRBV9 to TRBJ2-1; D unclear. V dropped 0 bases and J dropped 8 bases, with 3 bases sitting between them. CDR1 is SGDLS, CDR2 YYNGEE, per germline. The CDR3 has 11 residues. CDR3 DNA sequence: TGTGCCAGCAGCGTAGCGGATGAGCAGTTCTTC. It yields the protein CASSVADEQFF. The full variable domain, in which reference TRBV9 and TRBJ2-1 provide the parts outside the CDR3, is DSGVTQTPKHLITATGQRVTLRCSPRSGDLSVYWYQQSLDQGLQFLIQYYNGEERAKGNILERFSAQQFPDLHSELNLSSLELGDSALYFCASSVADEQFFGPGTRLTVL.

This clonotype occurred many times. The gene calls are TRBV12-3 or TRBV12-4 and TRBJ2-7, with D perhaps TRBD1 (5 bases). This CDR3 has 13 residues. Trimming pared 5 bases from V and 0 bases from J, leaving 8 bases between. The CDR3 nucleotides read TGTGCCAGCAGTCCTGACAGCTCCTACGAGCAGTACTTC. Its protein product is CASSPDSSYEQYF.

There are a few counts of this clonotype. Here the CDR3 DNA reads TGTGCCAGCAGTTTCTCGGACAGGGTAAATCAGCCCCAGCATTTT. Its protein product is CASSFSDRVNQPQHF. The chain combines TRBV28 with TRBJ1-5; 8 bases are shared with TRBD1. Germline trimming cut 3 bases from V and 4 bases from J; bases unmatched to any gene: 5. From germline, CDR1 is MDHEN and CDR2 SYDVKM. This CDR3 region has 15 residues.